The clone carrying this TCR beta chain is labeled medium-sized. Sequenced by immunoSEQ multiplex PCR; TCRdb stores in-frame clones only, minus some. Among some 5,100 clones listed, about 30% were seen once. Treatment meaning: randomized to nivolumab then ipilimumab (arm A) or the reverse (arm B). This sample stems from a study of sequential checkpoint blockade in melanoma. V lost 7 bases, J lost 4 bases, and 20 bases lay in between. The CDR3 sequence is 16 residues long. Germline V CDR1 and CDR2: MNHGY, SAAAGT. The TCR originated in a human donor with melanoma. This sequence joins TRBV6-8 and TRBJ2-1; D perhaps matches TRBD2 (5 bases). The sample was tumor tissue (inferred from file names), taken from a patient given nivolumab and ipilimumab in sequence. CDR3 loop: CASTPRGLMIYNEQFF. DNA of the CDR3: TGTGCCAGCACCCCCCGTGGACTTATGATTTACAATGAGCAGTTCTTC.